The 10 T cell receptor beta chains given below trace back to one sample, sequenced in a study of T-cell reconstitution after alpha-beta-depleted transplantation in children. A library of TCRbeta sequences, prepared with unique molecular identifiers, was generated. TCRdb redid the calling of the PCR reads with MiXCR, one entry per CDR3 protein. The sample lists approximately 800,000 distinct CDR3 sequences; approximately 15% were seen once. The starting material was PBMCs, mostly from graft donor cells, obtained 360 days after TCRalphabeta/CD19-depleted stem cell transplant. The receptor source for this set is a male patient between 10 and 17 years old who had a stem cell transplant for acute lymphoblastic leukemia, so the T cells may come from the graft donor.

V and J are TRBV5-1 and TRBJ2-5, with TRBD2 matching 8 bases. The ends lost 0 bases at V and 2 bases at J; junction bases unmatched: 6. The CDR3 contains 16 residues. The germline gives CDR1 SGHRS, CDR2 YFSETQ. Here the CDR3 DNA reads TGCGCCAGCAGCTTGGACCCAGCGGGAGCGCAAGAGACCCAGTACTTC. Translation gives CASSLDPAGAQETQYF.

This chain connects TRBV18 to TRBJ1-6; 8 bases fit TRBD1. J lost 14 bases, V lost 1 base, and 10 bases had no gene match. This CDR3 has 15 amino acids. In germline, CDR1 is KGHSH, CDR2 LQKENI. Here the CDR3 DNA reads TGTGCCAGCTCACCACTAGGAACAGGGGGACGAACCCTCCACTTT. Amino acid sequence: CASSPLGTGGRTLHF.

This clonotype was seen a few times. The CDR3 sequence is CASSRGQTAGEQYF. The CDR3 DNA follows: TGTGCCAGCAGCCGCGGACAGACCGCTGGCGAGCAGTACTTC. The rearrangement uses TRBV7-2 and TRBJ2-7; perhaps TRBD1 as D (6 bases). Germline CDR1 reads SGHTA; CDR2 reads FQGNSA. This CDR3 contains 14 residues. Deletions cut 5 bases from V and 6 bases from J, with 17 bases between.

V usage is TRBV4-2 and J usage is TRBJ2-3; TRBD1 might be the D (5 bases). Trimming took 0 bases from V and 5 from J, leaving 6 bases between them. CDR1 and CDR2 (germline): LGHNA, YNFKEQ. The CDR3 spans 13 residues. The CDR3 protein is CASSQETGDTQYF. The CDR3 nucleotides are TGTGCCAGCAGCCAAGAAACAGGAGATACGCAGTATTTT.

This clonotype was observed a handful of times. V and J are TRBV6-5 and TRBJ2-1, with D uncertain. This CDR3 is 13 amino acids long. The germline CDR1 and CDR2 sequences are MNHEY and SVGAGI. Trimming took 1 base from V and 7 from J, leaving 8 bases between them. CDR3 bases: TGTGCCAGCAGTTACTACGACTGGAATGAGCAGTTCTTC. This translates into CASSYYDWNEQFF.

The genes are TRBV12-3 or TRBV12-4 and TRBJ2-1; D is perhaps TRBD2 (7 bases). V lost 6 bases to trimming and J lost 9 bases, with 21 bases between them. This CDR3 is built from 15 residues. CDR3 nucleotide sequence: TGTGCCAGCAGCAAACTAGCGAGGGGGGACACTGAGCAGTTCTTC. Its protein is CASSKLARGDTEQFF.

The chain joins TRBV11-2 to TRBJ1-1, with D unclear. V was trimmed by 6 bases and J by 5 bases, leaving 16 bases between them. The CDR3 is 14 amino acids. CDR1 SGHAT and CDR2 FQNNGV come from the germline V gene. CDR3 bases: TGTGCCAGCAGAGCCGGTGTTCGGGATACTGAAGCTTTCTTT. Protein product: CASRAGVRDTEAFF. Filled out from reference TRBV11-2 and TRBJ1-1, the complete variable domain reads EAGVAQSPRYKIIEKRQSVAFWCNPISGHATLYWYQQILGQGPKLLIQFQNNGVVDDSQLPKDRFSAERLKGVDSTLKIQPAKLEDSAVYLCASRAGVRDTEAFFGQGTRLTVV.

This clonotype was seen at least ten times. The CDR3 DNA reads TGCAGCGTTGATCTGAACCCATACTACTCTGGGGCCAACGTCCTGACTTTC. This translates into CSVDLNPYYSGANVLTF. The V and J genes are TRBV29-1 and TRBJ2-6; D is unresolved. Germline V gene data show CDR1 as SQVTM and CDR2 as ANQGSEA. There are 17 residues in the CDR3. With 3 bases removed from V and 0 bases from J, the gap between germline ends came to 15 bases.

This clonotype was seen repeatedly, ten times or more. The chain combines TRBV7-9 with TRBJ2-7; possible D gene TRBD2, 5 bases. Germline V gene lookup returns CDR1 SEHNR and CDR2 FQNEAQ (reference sequence). This CDR3 comprises 13 residues. V was shortened by 4 bases and J by 3 bases, with 10 bases between the two germline ends. The CDR3 DNA follows: TGTGCCAGCAGCTCCGGACGGGGCTACGAGCAGTACTTC. Its protein product is CASSSGRGYEQYF.

This clonotype came up a few times. This chain uses TRBV2 with TRBJ2-2; 8 bases align to TRBD1. V lost 5 bases and J lost 4; bases outside the gene matches: 6. The CDR3 is 15 amino acids. Germline CDR1 and CDR2: SNHLY and FYNNEI. CDR3 nucleotide sequence: TGTGCCAGCAGTTACAACAGGGGGAGCACCGGGGAGCTGTTTTTT. Protein: CASSYNRGSTGELFF.